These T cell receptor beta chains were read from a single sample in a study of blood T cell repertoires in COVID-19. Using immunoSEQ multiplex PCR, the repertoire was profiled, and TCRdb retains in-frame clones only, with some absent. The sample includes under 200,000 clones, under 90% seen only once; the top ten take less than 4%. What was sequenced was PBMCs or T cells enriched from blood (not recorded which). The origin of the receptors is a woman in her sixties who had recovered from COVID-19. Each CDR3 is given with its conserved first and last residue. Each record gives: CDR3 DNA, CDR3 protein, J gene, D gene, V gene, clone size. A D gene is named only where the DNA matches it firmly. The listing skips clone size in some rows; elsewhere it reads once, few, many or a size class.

TGTGCCAGCTCAACTGGAGAGACCCAGTACTTC | CASSTGETQYF | TRBJ2-5 | . | TRBV18 | .
TGTGCCAGCAGCGTAGGCCCACTCTCTGAAGCTTTCTTT | CASSVGPLSEAFF | TRBJ1-1 | . | TRBV9 | .
TGTGCCAGCAGCGCCCGGGACAGTATCCACGAGCAGTACTTC | CASSARDSIHEQYF | TRBJ2-7 | TRBD1 | TRBV9 | .
TGTGCCAGGCTGACAGGGAGCACTGGGGCCAACGTCCTGACTTTC | CARLTGSTGANVLTF | TRBJ2-6 | TRBD1 | TRBV7-9 | .
TGTGCCACCAGCAGCCTCTCCCCGGACAGGGATGAAAAACTGTTTTTT | CATSSLSPDRDEKLFF | TRBJ1-4 | TRBD1 | TRBV15 | .
TGTGCCAGCAGCGTACAGGGGGCCCACGAGCAGTACTTC | CASSVQGAHEQYF | TRBJ2-7 | TRBD1 | TRBV9 | .
TGTGCCAGTTCCAGGGTCCCGAACACTGAAGCTTTCTTT | CASSRVPNTEAFF | TRBJ1-1 | . | TRBV19 | few
TGTGCCAGCAGTGAGCCCCCAGGGAACTATGGCTACACCTTC | CASSEPPGNYGYTF | TRBJ1-2 | . | TRBV2 | .
TGTGCCAGCAGTTACGGGACAGGTGGGGCCGGGGAGCTGTTTTTT | CASSYGTGGAGELFF | TRBJ2-2 | TRBD1 | TRBV6-5 | .
TGTGCCAGCAGCTCGGACAGGGACACCGGGGAGCTGTTTTTT | CASSSDRDTGELFF | TRBJ2-2 | TRBD1 | TRBV5-4 | .
TGTGCCAGCAGCTCCCAGTGGAACACTGAAGCTTTCTTT | CASSSQWNTEAFF | TRBJ1-1 | . | TRBV7-8 | .
TGTGCCACCTGGGGGAGGAATGAGCAGTTCTTC | CATWGRNEQFF | TRBJ2-1 | . | TRBV15 | .